The source of this T cell receptor (beta chain) is a study of cytomegalovirus exposure and HLA in healthy donors. With respect to this clone: As yet, its antigen is unknown.

V gave up 5 bases and J gave up 0 bases; unmatched junction bases: 5. The CDR3 loop spans 15 amino acids. CDR1 is SGHNT and CDR2 is YENEEA in the germline V gene. The data were produced by immunoSEQ multiplex PCR, yet TCRdb's version contains in-frame clones alone and is incomplete. Altogether over 75,000 clones are present, roughly 88% being singletons, with the ten largest covering over 2%. The donors were part of the roughly 130-subject validation cohort, which stood apart from the approximately 630-subject first cohort. Notes on the study in general: Reportedly, cytomegalovirus status was diagnosed with high sensitivity and specificity. Investigators reported fewer than 200 TCR beta chains as tied to cytomegalovirus. Researchers reported that a few CMV-associated chains were confirmed in vitro as CMV antigen-specific.

The genes are TRBV11-3 and TRBJ2-7; 9 bases map to TRBD1. The clonotype was recovered from a man aged 25-40 years in good health and CMV-seronegative. Sample: PBMCs. CDR3 sequence (DNA): TGTGCCAGCAGCCCACAACAGGGGGCCTCCTACGAGCAGTACTTC. Protein sequence: CASSPQQGASYEQYF.